The clone carrying this T cell receptor beta chain was seen just once. TCR beta sequencing was performed on blood CD8+ and CD4+ T cells. The controls were healthy donors who were matched for age and sex. In contrast to the negatively isolated CD8+ and CD4+ T cells, TEMRA cells were FACS-enriched. The sample is drawn from a study of CD8 T cells in Susac syndrome. Germline loops: CDR1 MNHEY, CDR2 SMNVEV (reference sequence). V lost 7 bases, J lost 6 bases, and 19 bases lay in between. There are 14 residues in the CDR3. cDNA came from about 0.46 to 1 ug RNA primed by random hexamers. Amplification of TCR beta CDR3 across 54 Vbeta and 13 Jbeta was performed with immunoSEQ multiplex PCR. TCRdb re-called the immunoSEQ multiplex PCR reads through MiXCR, storing one row per CDR3 protein. Of around 150,000 distinct CDR3 sequences in the sample, 94% were seen once.

V is TRBV27 and J is TRBJ2-7, with D uncertain. The sequenced sample consisted of CD8+ T cells from PBMCs. This sequence was found in a human donor in good health. The CDR3 DNA is TGTGCCAGCAATCCGGGCCCCCGGGCCACCGAGCAGTACTTC. Residues: CASNPGPRATEQYF.